These T cell receptor beta chains were read from a single sample in a study of T cell responses to AZD1222 COVID-19 vaccine. Some clones are missing from TCRdb's copy, which holds only in-frame ones; the method was immunoSEQ multiplex PCR. The sample holds 90,000 to 140,000 clones, more than 75% seen once. Sequencing was performed on peripheral blood, taken on day 0 of AZD1222 vaccination. The receptors here all came from an adult in good health. Each CDR3 is given with its conserved first and last residue. D genes are given only for firm matches. Rows may omit the clone size; those that give it use once, few, many or a size class.

DNA | CDR3 | D | V | size | J
TGCAGCTCCCGCAGGGAGGCCTTAGATACGCAGTATTTT | CSSRREALDTQYF | NA | TRBV29-1 | NA | TRBJ2-3
TGTGCCAGCACCAAGGACAGGGTCAAACTCGAGCAGTACTTC | CASTKDRVKLEQYF | TRBD1 | TRBV28 | NA | TRBJ2-7
TGTGCCAGCAGTCAGGGGAATTCACCCCTCCACTTT | CASSQGNSPLHF | NA | TRBV6-5 | once | TRBJ1-6
TGTGCCAGTAGTATCCCCGGTTTTAGCGGGAAAAGCACAGATACGCAGTATTTT | CASSIPGFSGKSTDTQYF | TRBD2 | TRBV19 | NA | TRBJ2-3
TGTGCCAGCAGTTCCCGACTAGAGATGAATTTAGAGCAGTTCTTC | CASSSRLEMNLEQFF | NA | TRBV28 | NA | TRBJ2-1
TGTGCCACCGAAAACTCCTACGAGCAGTACTTC | CATENSYEQYF | NA | TRBV10-3 | NA | TRBJ2-7
TGTGCTAGCAGCCAGGACTTGACAGGGTTCGAGACCCAGTACTTC | CASSQDLTGFETQYF | TRBD1 | TRBV7-7 | few | TRBJ2-5
TGTGCCAGCAGCTTAAATTTAGGACCCCAGTTCTTC | CASSLNLGPQFF | NA | TRBV7-3 | NA | TRBJ2-1
TGTGCCAGCAGTTTGGCCAGTGGCGTGGCAGGCAATCAGCCCCAGCATTTT | CASSLASGVAGNQPQHF | NA | TRBV28 | NA | TRBJ1-5
TGTGCCAGCAGTGAAGTAGGGACGCCAAACTATGGCTACACCTTC | CASSEVGTPNYGYTF | NA | TRBV6-1 | NA | TRBJ1-2
TGTGCCAGCAGTTACGATCGGGGGACCACCTTC | CASSYDRGTTF | NA | TRBV28 | NA | TRBJ1-2
TGTGCCAGCAGCCAAGACGAGGGAAATGAAAAACTGTTTTTT | CASSQDEGNEKLFF | NA | TRBV3-1/TRBV3-2 | NA | TRBJ1-4
TGCGCCAGCAGCTTCAGCGGGATTTCGGATGAGCAGTTCTTC | CASSFSGISDEQFF | TRBD2 | TRBV5-1 | NA | TRBJ2-1
TGTGCCAGCAGCGCCGGGGAGGGAAATACGCAGTATTTT | CASSAGEGNTQYF | TRBD2 | TRBV11-2 | NA | TRBJ2-3
TGTGCCAGCAGCCGAGATGAGGGGGAGCAGCCCCAGCATTTT | CASSRDEGEQPQHF | NA | TRBV4-2 | NA | TRBJ1-5
TGTGCCAGCAGTTGGGGCACCGGTGTACATGGCTACACCTTC | CASSWGTGVHGYTF | NA | TRBV6-5 | NA | TRBJ1-2
TGTGCCAGCAGCTCCCCCGGGCTCTACGAGCAGTACTTC | CASSSPGLYEQYF | NA | TRBV5-5 | NA | TRBJ2-7
TGTGCCAGCAGTGAAGCAGACTCAGCCTACGAGCAGTACTTC | CASSEADSAYEQYF | NA | TRBV6-1 | NA | TRBJ2-7
TGCGCCAGCAGCCCCGGGCCCAATCAGCCCCAGCATTTT | CASSPGPNQPQHF | NA | TRBV5-1 | few | TRBJ1-5
TGTGCCAGCAGCGTACACCAGGGCTCCTACGAGCAGTACTTC | CASSVHQGSYEQYF | NA | TRBV9 | NA | TRBJ2-7
TGTGCCAGCAGCTTGGCGTCTAGCGGGAAGCTCCGGAACGAGCAGTACTTC | CASSLASSGKLRNEQYF | TRBD2 | TRBV5-6 | NA | TRBJ2-7
TGTGCCAGCAGCTCAAACCTAGCGGGGAGGGGGAATGAGCAGTTCTTC | CASSSNLAGRGNEQFF | TRBD2 | TRBV5-4 | NA | TRBJ2-1
TGTGCCAGCAGCCCTGGTAGCCGGGAGCGCTACACCTTC | CASSPGSRERYTF | NA | TRBV14 | NA | TRBJ1-2
TGCGCCAGCAGCTTGGCTGTTACCGGGGAGCTGTTTTTT | CASSLAVTGELFF | NA | TRBV5-1 | NA | TRBJ2-2
TGTGCCAGCAGCCTTGCTGGGGCCAACGTCCTGACTTTC | CASSLAGANVLTF | NA | TRBV12-3/TRBV12-4 | NA | TRBJ2-6
TGCGCCAGCAGCCACAGCGGGAGATCCTGGGAGCAGTACTTC | CASSHSGRSWEQYF | TRBD2 | TRBV4-3 | NA | TRBJ2-7
TGTGCCAGCAGACCGGGACAGGGGGTTGGGGGCTCCTACAATGAGCAGTTCTTC | CASRPGQGVGGSYNEQFF | TRBD1 | TRBV27 | NA | TRBJ2-1
TGTGCCACCTCTGGACTAATGGGGGATACGCAGTATTTT | CATSGLMGDTQYF | NA | TRBV27 | NA | TRBJ2-3
TGTGCCACCAGCAGAGATGGGGGATATCAGCCCCAGCATTTT | CATSRDGGYQPQHF | NA | TRBV15 | NA | TRBJ1-5
TGCGCCAGCAGCCCAAGACTAGCGGCCGGCGAGCAGTTCTTC | CASSPRLAAGEQFF | TRBD2 | TRBV5-1 | NA | TRBJ2-1
TGTGCCATCAGTGAGCTGACAGATACGCAGTATTTT | CAISELTDTQYF | NA | TRBV10-3 | NA | TRBJ2-3
TGTGCCAGCAGCTTAGCGGGAGAGAATCAGCCCCAGCATTTT | CASSLAGENQPQHF | NA | TRBV7-9 | NA | TRBJ1-5
TGTGCCAGCAGCCCAAGAGGACTAGCGGGAGATAGGGAGTTCTTC | CASSPRGLAGDREFF | TRBD2 | TRBV14 | NA | TRBJ2-1
TGTGCCAGCTCACCAAGGGGGGGACTAGCCGATTTC | CASSPRGGLADF | TRBD2 | TRBV18 | once | TRBJ2-7
TGTGCCAGCAGCCAAGGGGCAGGGGGCCTTGGTTCACCCCTCCACTTT | CASSQGAGGLGSPLHF | TRBD1 | TRBV3-1/TRBV3-2 | NA | TRBJ1-6
TGTGCCATCGGGACAGGGGCCTCCTACGAGCAGTACTTC | CAIGTGASYEQYF | TRBD1 | TRBV10-3 | once | TRBJ2-7
TGTGCCAGCAGCTCAGAGGGGAGACACCAATTAGCCAAAAACATTCAGTACTTC | CASSSEGRHQLAKNIQYF | NA | TRBV21-1 | NA | TRBJ2-4
TGTGCCATCAGCGCAAACGGGGGCTCCTACGAGCAGTACTTC | CAISANGGSYEQYF | NA | TRBV10-3 | NA | TRBJ2-7
TGTGCAAGTCGCTTATCTGGGGATGAAAAACTGTTTTTT | CASRLSGDEKLFF | NA | TRBV12-2 | NA | TRBJ1-4
TGTGCCAGCAGACCCGGGACTAGCGGTTACGAGCAGTACTTC | CASRPGTSGYEQYF | TRBD2 | TRBV28 | NA | TRBJ2-7
TGTGCCAGCAGCCTTAGCGGGACAACCTACGAGCAGTACTTC | CASSLSGTTYEQYF | TRBD2 | TRBV3-1/TRBV3-2 | NA | TRBJ2-7
TGTGCCAGCAGCCGGACTAGCGGGAACTCCTACAATGAGCAGTTCTTC | CASSRTSGNSYNEQFF | TRBD2 | TRBV7-2 | NA | TRBJ2-1
TGCGCCAGCAGCCCCACTCCTCGAGGGGGGGTTCAGGGGGCCAACGTCCTGACTTTC | CASSPTPRGGVQGANVLTF | NA | TRBV5-1 | NA | TRBJ2-6
TGTGCCAGCAGCTTGGGGGTGGGACTAGCAGCCTACGAGCAGTACTTC | CASSLGVGLAAYEQYF | TRBD2 | TRBV5-4 | few | TRBJ2-7
TGTGCCAGCAGCCCGGGACTAGCGGGATTCAATGAGCAGTTCTTC | CASSPGLAGFNEQFF | TRBD2 | TRBV3-1/TRBV3-2 | NA | TRBJ2-1
TGTGCCAGCAGTGTGGGGGGACAGGGGAATTCACCCCTCCACTTT | CASSVGGQGNSPLHF | TRBD1 | TRBV2 | NA | TRBJ1-6
TGTGCCAGCAGCTTTTGGAGGGAGGGCAATCAGCCCCAGCATTTT | CASSFWREGNQPQHF | NA | TRBV7-2 | NA | TRBJ1-5
TGTGCCACCAGTGATAACCAGGGCACAGATACGCAGTATTTT | CATSDNQGTDTQYF | NA | TRBV24-1 | NA | TRBJ2-3
TGTGCCACCACCCCCCTTGCGGGAGCCAAAAACATTCAGTACTTC | CATTPLAGAKNIQYF | NA | TRBV19 | NA | TRBJ2-4
TGTGCCAGCAGTTCTGACTGGAGTAATGAAAAACTGTTTTTT | CASSSDWSNEKLFF | NA | TRBV27 | NA | TRBJ1-4
TGTGCCAGTCGGCTAGCGATTGTTACCTACGAGCAGTACTTC | CASRLAIVTYEQYF | NA | TRBV6-5 | NA | TRBJ2-7
TGTGCCAGCAGCTTCTCCGGGACTAGCGGGGCAGGCTACAATGAGCAGTTCTTC | CASSFSGTSGAGYNEQFF | TRBD2 | TRBV7-9 | NA | TRBJ2-1
TGTGCCAGCAGCATTAGGACAGACGAGGGCTACACCTTC | CASSIRTDEGYTF | NA | TRBV7-8 | few | TRBJ1-2
TGTGCCAGTAGTGGGGCTAGCGGGAGAAGGGTGCAGTTCTTC | CASSGASGRRVQFF | TRBD2 | TRBV19 | NA | TRBJ2-1
TGTGCCACCAGAGGGACCGGGTCTCACGAGCAGTACTTC | CATRGTGSHEQYF | NA | TRBV15 | NA | TRBJ2-7
TGCGCCAGCAGCCAACGTAGCGGGGATACGCAGTATTTT | CASSQRSGDTQYF | TRBD2 | TRBV4-3 | NA | TRBJ2-3
TGTGCCAGCCGCAGGTTATCCTACGAGCAGTACTTC | CASRRLSYEQYF | NA | TRBV6-5 | NA | TRBJ2-7
TGCGCCAGCAGCCCCTGGGAGGGGTTGGTGTCAGCTAATGAAAAACTGTTTTTT | CASSPWEGLVSANEKLFF | NA | TRBV4-1 | NA | TRBJ1-4
TGTGCCAGCAGTGCTGGGGGGTTGAGCGAAAAACTGTTTTTT | CASSAGGLSEKLFF | NA | TRBV2 | NA | TRBJ1-4